These T cell receptor beta chains were read from a single sample in a study of response to subunit inactivated influenza vaccine. In TCRdb, the RT-PCR reads were re-called with MiXCR into one record per CDR3 protein. The data show about 570,000 distinct CDR3 sequences, 11% seen once. The sample was also reused in another study, on T cells expressing NK-cell markers.

The sequenced sample was PBMCs from blood, obtained on the day of vaccination. Source of these receptors: a man between 50 and 59 years old who received an inactivated influenza vaccine. Both conserved end residues are part of each CDR3. Each record gives: V gene, J gene, clone size, D gene, CDR3 protein, CDR3 DNA. A D gene is named only where the DNA matches it firmly. Clone sizes are given selectively: once, few, many, or a class where the clone is expanded.

V: TRBV7-8; J: TRBJ1-4; size: few; D: TRBD1; CDR3: CASSLISWGQNEKLFF; DNA: TGTGCCAGCAGCTTAATCTCATGGGGACAGAATGAAAAACTGTTTTTT
V: TRBV7-2; J: TRBJ2-7; size: NA; D: TRBD2; CDR3: CASSLGSGRSSYEQYF; DNA: TGTGCCAGCAGCTTAGGAAGCGGGAGGAGCTCCTACGAGCAGTACTTC
V: TRBV20-1; J: TRBJ2-1; size: NA; D: TRBD1; CDR3: CSAHPGTGSEQFF; DNA: TGCAGTGCCCATCCTGGGACAGGGTCGGAGCAGTTCTTC
V: TRBV29-1; J: TRBJ1-1; size: NA; D: NA; CDR3: CSVEGKLYTEAFF; DNA: TGCAGCGTTGAGGGGAAACTCTACACTGAAGCTTTCTTT
V: TRBV12-3/TRBV12-4; J: TRBJ2-5; size: few; D: NA; CDR3: CASSFPGDETQYF; DNA: TGTGCCAGCAGTTTTCCTGGGGATGAGACCCAGTACTTC
V: TRBV4-1; J: TRBJ2-1; size: many; D: TRBD1; CDR3: CASSGWTGEGQFF; DNA: TGCGCCAGCAGCGGCTGGACAGGGGAAGGGCAGTTCTTC
V: TRBV10-3; J: TRBJ1-1; size: NA; D: NA; CDR3: CAIRRTAVTEAFF; DNA: TGTGCCATCAGACGGACCGCGGTCACTGAAGCTTTCTTT
V: TRBV6-1; J: TRBJ2-7; size: many; D: TRBD2; CDR3: CASSETSGPSEQYF; DNA: TGTGCCAGCAGCGAGACTAGCGGGCCCTCCGAGCAGTACTTC
V: TRBV12-3/TRBV12-4; J: TRBJ1-1; size: few; D: NA; CDR3: CASSPNGGMNTEAFF; DNA: TGTGCCAGCAGTCCGAACGGGGGCATGAACACTGAAGCTTTCTTT
V: TRBV5-6; J: TRBJ1-2; size: NA; D: TRBD1; CDR3: CASSFGTETYGYTF; DNA: TGTGCCAGCAGCTTCGGGACAGAAACCTATGGCTACACCTTC
V: TRBV12-3/TRBV12-4; J: TRBJ1-5; size: NA; D: NA; CDR3: CASSLGQGYGQPQHF; DNA: TGTGCCAGCAGTTTAGGTCAGGGGTATGGTCAGCCCCAGCATTTT
V: TRBV6-5; J: TRBJ1-1; size: few; D: NA; CDR3: CASSHSIPGGIMAEAFF; DNA: TGTGCCAGCAGTCATTCGATCCCGGGAGGGATAATGGCTGAAGCTTTCTTT
V: TRBV5-4; J: TRBJ2-3; size: NA; D: TRBD2; CDR3: CASADWASGGPISTDTQYF; DNA: TGTGCCAGCGCTGATTGGGCTAGCGGGGGACCCATAAGCACAGATACGCAGTATTTT
V: TRBV12-3/TRBV12-4; J: TRBJ2-7; size: many; D: NA; CDR3: CASSLNGRYEQYF; DNA: TGTGCCAGCAGTTTAAACGGACGGTACGAGCAGTACTTC
V: TRBV4-2; J: TRBJ2-5; size: few; D: TRBD2; CDR3: CASSQGLAGPRETQYF; DNA: TGTGCCAGCAGCCAAGGACTAGCGGGGCCCCGGGAGACCCAGTACTTC
V: TRBV12-3/TRBV12-4; J: TRBJ2-3; size: NA; D: TRBD1; CDR3: CASRTTGTGTDTQYF; DNA: TGTGCCAGCAGAACCACCGGGACAGGGACAGATACGCAGTATTTT
V: TRBV20-1; J: TRBJ2-5; size: NA; D: TRBD2; CDR3: CSAQRTSGETQYF; DNA: TGCAGTGCCCAAAGGACTAGTGGGGAGACCCAGTACTTC
V: TRBV9; J: TRBJ2-1; size: few; D: NA; CDR3: CASSPPGLWQFF; DNA: TGTGCCAGCAGCCCGCCCGGGCTCTGGCAGTTCTTC
V: TRBV20-1; J: TRBJ2-1; size: few; D: TRBD2; CDR3: CSAHSGSGRVFEQFF; DNA: TGCAGTGCTCATTCGGGTAGCGGGAGGGTATTTGAGCAGTTCTTC
V: TRBV4-1; J: TRBJ1-2; size: NA; D: TRBD1; CDR3: CASSQGTLGMVSGGPLYGYTF; DNA: TGCGCCAGCAGCCAAGGGACCCTCGGGATGGTGTCAGGGGGGCCCCTCTATGGCTACACCTTC
V: TRBV10-2; J: TRBJ2-1; size: NA; D: NA; CDR3: CASNTGTLSYNEQFF; DNA: TGCGCCAGCAATACCGGGACTCTATCCTACAATGAGCAGTTCTTC
V: TRBV9; J: TRBJ2-1; size: NA; D: TRBD1; CDR3: CASSGQGIGDNEQFF; DNA: TGTGCCAGCAGCGGACAGGGGATAGGGGACAATGAGCAGTTCTTC
V: TRBV7-9; J: TRBJ2-7; size: few; D: TRBD1; CDR3: CASSLVGQGDPYEQYF; DNA: TGTGCCAGCAGCTTAGTTGGGCAGGGGGACCCCTACGAGCAGTACTTC
V: TRBV28; J: TRBJ2-2; size: NA; D: NA; CDR3: CASSLVANTGELFF; DNA: TGTGCCAGCAGTTTGGTGGCGAACACCGGGGAGCTGTTTTTT
V: TRBV10-3; J: TRBJ2-7; size: many; D: NA; CDR3: CAIAREGYEQYF; DNA: TGTGCCATCGCGAGGGAAGGCTACGAGCAGTACTTC
V: TRBV20-1; J: TRBJ2-5; size: NA; D: NA; CDR3: CSARFRLAAKTETQYF; DNA: TGCAGTGCTAGATTTCGGCTGGCTGCCAAAACAGAGACCCAGTACTTC
V: TRBV15; J: TRBJ2-1; size: NA; D: TRBD2; CDR3: CATSRGGGSRYNEQFF; DNA: TGTGCCACCAGCAGAGGCGGGGGGAGTAGATACAATGAGCAGTTCTTC
V: TRBV2; J: TRBJ2-3; size: NA; D: TRBD2; CDR3: CASSESTSGSTDTQYF; DNA: TGTGCCAGCAGTGAAAGTACTAGCGGGTCGACAGATACGCAGTATTTT
V: TRBV7-9; J: TRBJ2-1; size: NA; D: TRBD1; CDR3: CAGQGQGHGEQFF; DNA: TGTGCCGGACAGGGACAGGGTCACGGTGAGCAGTTCTTC
V: TRBV15; J: TRBJ2-3; size: NA; D: NA; CDR3: CATSGLTTSTVTQYF; DNA: TGTGCCACCTCCGGACTGACCACTAGCACAGTTACGCAGTATTTT
V: TRBV27; J: TRBJ2-2; size: NA; D: TRBD2; CDR3: CASSLIGVAGSSGELFF; DNA: TGTGCCAGCAGTTTGATTGGGGTAGCGGGATCGTCCGGGGAGCTGTTTTTT
V: TRBV6-2/TRBV6-3; J: TRBJ1-1; size: few; D: TRBD1; CDR3: CASSEPKPGQTNTEAFF; DNA: TGTGCCAGCAGCGAACCCAAACCGGGACAGACGAACACTGAAGCTTTCTTT
V: TRBV11-2; J: TRBJ2-2; size: many; D: NA; CDR3: CASSLSLAGRITGELFF; DNA: TGTGCCAGCAGCTTATCCCTTGCAGGGAGAATCACCGGGGAGCTGTTTTTT
V: TRBV6-2/TRBV6-3; J: TRBJ2-5; size: NA; D: NA; CDR3: CASSQTGRWETQYF; DNA: TGTGCCAGCAGTCAAACAGGGCGGTGGGAGACCCAGTACTTC
V: TRBV3-1; J: TRBJ2-1; size: few; D: TRBD2; CDR3: CASSHTSGLAGGNEQFF; DNA: TGTGCCAGCAGCCATACATCGGGACTAGCGGGGGGCAATGAGCAGTTCTTC